These T cell receptor beta chains were read from a single sample in a study of cytomegalovirus exposure and HLA in healthy donors. Assay: immunoSEQ multiplex PCR; the TCRdb copy retains only in-frame clones and omits some. Altogether 150,000 to 200,000 clones are present, about 59% being singletons, with the ten largest covering less than 3%. Sequenced input: PBMCs. These TCRs come from a man aged 40-50 years in good health and CMV-seronegative. The CDR3 runs from the conserved cysteine through the conserved F or W. D genes are given only for firm matches. Not every row has a clone size; where given, it reads once, few, many or a size class.

V gene	J gene	D gene	clone size	CDR3 DNA	CDR3 protein
TRBV9	TRBJ2-2	-	once	TGTGCCAGCAGTGGGTATGGGGGGACCGGGGAGCTGTTTTTT	CASSGYGGTGELFF
TRBV25-1	TRBJ1-1	-	few	TGTGCCAGCAGTGACGGGACACTGAACACTGAAGCTTTCTTT	CASSDGTLNTEAFF
TRBV2	TRBJ1-2	-	-	TGTGCCAGCAGTTATCGTTCAGGGTCGAATAACTATGGCTACACCTTC	CASSYRSGSNNYGYTF
TRBV19	TRBJ1-1	-	few	TGTGCCAGTAGTACATTGTACACTGAAGCTTTCTTT	CASSTLYTEAFF
TRBV2	TRBJ2-2	-	once	TGTGCCAGCAGCGGAGGGGGGGCTTACACCGGGGAGCTGTTTTTT	CASSGGGAYTGELFF
TRBV28	TRBJ1-2	-	-	TGTGCCAGCAGCCAGGAGGACGGTCGGAACTATGGCTACACCTTC	CASSQEDGRNYGYTF
TRBV6-1	TRBJ1-5	-	-	TGTGCCAGCAGGGAACAGGGTAGCAATCAGCCCCAGCATTTT	CASREQGSNQPQHF
TRBV23-1	TRBJ2-2	-	-	TGCGCCAGCAGCCTCAGTGAGGGGGGGACCGGGGAGCTGTTTTTT	CASSLSEGGTGELFF
TRBV29-1	TRBJ2-3	TRBD1	few	TGCAGCGTTCCCATACAGGGGGCTGGCACAGATACGCAGTATTTT	CSVPIQGAGTDTQYF
TRBV9	TRBJ2-1	TRBD2	-	TGTGCCAGCAGCGTAGCTCCCGGGACTAGCGGAGCCTACAATGAGCAGTTCTTC	CASSVAPGTSGAYNEQFF
TRBV6-4	TRBJ2-2	-	-	TGTGCCAGCAGTGCGTATAGCGAGTCCGGGGAGCTGTTTTTT	CASSAYSESGELFF
TRBV19	TRBJ1-2	TRBD1	-	TGTGCCAGTGGGACAGCAGCTAACTATGGCTACACCTTC	CASGTAANYGYTF
TRBV7-2	TRBJ1-2	TRBD1	-	TGTGCCAGCAGCTACGGGACAGCTAACTATGGCTACACCTTC	CASSYGTANYGYTF
TRBV18	TRBJ2-2	-	-	TGTGCCAGCTCACCGGTTAGCCCTGACACCGGGGAGCTGTTTTTT	CASSPVSPDTGELFF
TRBV5-4	TRBJ1-2	-	-	TGTGCCAGCAGCCCACAGGGCCGAGAGGATGGCTACACCTTC	CASSPQGREDGYTF
TRBV5-4	TRBJ2-7	-	once	TGTGCCAGCAGCGGAGGGGCAGTACCTTCCTACGAGCAGTACTTC	CASSGGAVPSYEQYF
TRBV4-1	TRBJ2-3	-	-	TGCGCCAGCAGCCAAGCCCAGGGTGAGGATACGCAGTATTTT	CASSQAQGEDTQYF
TRBV7-9	TRBJ2-3	TRBD1	-	TGTGCCAGCATCCTAGAACAGGGGACAGATACGCAGTATTTT	CASILEQGTDTQYF
TRBV7-9	TRBJ2-5	-	-	TGTGCCAGCAGCTTAGGGGTGGCAGGTCAAAACCAAGAGACCCAGTACTTC	CASSLGVAGQNQETQYF
TRBV7-9	TRBJ2-2	-	-	TGTGCCAGCAGCTTACGAGGCTCGAACACCGGGGAGCTGTTTTTT	CASSLRGSNTGELFF
TRBV28	TRBJ1-1	-	-	TGTGCCAGCAGGAGACAAGAGAACACTGAAGCTTTCTTT	CASRRQENTEAFF
TRBV7-9	TRBJ2-1	TRBD2	-	TGTGCCAGCAGCCCTCATAGCGGGGGGGCCTCTGAGCAGTTCTTC	CASSPHSGGASEQFF
TRBV5-1	TRBJ1-5	-	-	TGCGCCAGCAGCTTGGCCGGGGGGGTTCAGCCCCAGCATTTT	CASSLAGGVQPQHF
TRBV19	TRBJ2-3	TRBD2	-	TGTGCCAGTAGTCGGGCGGGGGGCACAGATACGCAGTATTTT	CASSRAGGTDTQYF
TRBV7-9	TRBJ1-4	-	-	TGTGCCAGCACCGCTTACAGGGAGAGAGGTGAAAAACTGTTTTTT	CASTAYRERGEKLFF
TRBV28	TRBJ2-2	-	-	TGTGCCAGCAGGACATTGGGGACTCGGGAGCTGTTTTTT	CASRTLGTRELFF
TRBV29-1	TRBJ2-5	-	-	TGCAGCGTTGATTCGGACAGTGCCTTGGAGACCCAGTACTTC	CSVDSDSALETQYF
TRBV4-1	TRBJ2-1	TRBD2	-	TGCGCCAGCAGCCAAGGCAAAACTAGCGGGGCTTACAATGAGCAGTTCTTC	CASSQGKTSGAYNEQFF
TRBV7-6	TRBJ1-1	-	-	TGTGCCAGCAGCTTATTAACAGGGACGGTGGGTGAAGCTTTCTTT	CASSLLTGTVGEAFF
TRBV5-4	TRBJ1-1	-	-	TGTGCCAGCAGGCCAGGGGACCCGAACACTGAAGCTTTCTTT	CASRPGDPNTEAFF
TRBV7-3	TRBJ2-1	TRBD2	few	TGTGCCAGCAGCTTATCGGGAGGGCCTTTGTATGAGCAGTTCTTC	CASSLSGGPLYEQFF
TRBV4-1	TRBJ1-1	-	-	TGCGCCAGCAGCTCCGGGGGGCTGGGGACTGAAGCTTTCTTT	CASSSGGLGTEAFF
TRBV27	TRBJ1-1	-	-	TGTGCCAGCTATCTCGCGTTGAACACTGAAGCTTTCTTT	CASYLALNTEAFF
TRBV19	TRBJ2-1	TRBD1	-	TGTGCCAGTAGTATGTGGCAGGGGGCTACAAATGAGCAGTTCTTC	CASSMWQGATNEQFF
TRBV7-2	TRBJ2-1	-	-	TGTGCCAGCAGCTTAGCGCACTACCAGTCGAATGAGCAGTTCTTC	CASSLAHYQSNEQFF
TRBV5-1	TRBJ2-2	-	-	TGCGCCAGCAGCTTGGCCGAGATATTAAACACCGGGGAGCTGTTTTTT	CASSLAEILNTGELFF
TRBV27	TRBJ2-3	-	-	TGTGCCAGCAGTTTAAAGCCGGGACTCACAGATACGCAGTATTTT	CASSLKPGLTDTQYF
TRBV7-8	TRBJ2-7	-	-	TGTGCCAGCAGCTTAGTGGGGCGAAGCGAGCAGTACTTC	CASSLVGRSEQYF
TRBV14	TRBJ2-7	TRBD2	-	TGTGCCAGCAGCCAAGGGGAGACTAGCGGCTACGAGCAGTACTTC	CASSQGETSGYEQYF
TRBV7-9	TRBJ2-5	-	-	TGTGCCAGCAGCCCCCGGGGGTCAGAGACCCAGTACTTC	CASSPRGSETQYF
TRBV7-2	TRBJ2-1	-	few	TGTGCCAGCAGCCTCTCTCCCTACAATGAGCAGTTCTTC	CASSLSPYNEQFF
TRBV4-1	TRBJ1-2	TRBD1	once	TGCGCCAGCAGCCAGACCTTCAGACAGGGGGAAGGCTACACCTTC	CASSQTFRQGEGYTF
TRBV7-2	TRBJ1-4	-	-	TGTGCCAGCAGCGTTAGGGGGACGAACCTTGAAAAACTGTTTTTT	CASSVRGTNLEKLFF
TRBV5-4	TRBJ2-7	-	-	TGTGCCAGCAGCGCGGGGGCAGGGCTGGCCTACGAGCAGTACTTC	CASSAGAGLAYEQYF
TRBV5-1	TRBJ2-1	TRBD2	-	TGCGCCAGCAGCTCGCTAGCGGGGAGCTCCTACAATGAGCAGTTCTTC	CASSSLAGSSYNEQFF
TRBV7-3	TRBJ2-3	-	-	TGTGCCAGCAGCTCGGCAGACTCTTATACGCAGTATTTT	CASSSADSYTQYF
TRBV7-3	TRBJ2-1	TRBD2	once	TGTGCCAGCAGCTTAATGCTGGGGGGGAGTGAGCAGTTCTTC	CASSLMLGGSEQFF
TRBV28	TRBJ1-3	TRBD1	-	TGTGCCAGCAGTTTTGGGACAGGCCTCTCTGGAAACACCATATATTTT	CASSFGTGLSGNTIYF
TRBV7-6	TRBJ2-7	TRBD1	-	TGTGCCAGCAGCCCATGGGACAGGGACGAGCAGTACTTC	CASSPWDRDEQYF
TRBV5-1	TRBJ1-2	TRBD1	-	TGCGCCAGCAGCTCCCAGGGACAGACCAACTATGGCTACACCTTC	CASSSQGQTNYGYTF
TRBV5-1	TRBJ2-7	-	-	TGCGCCAGCAGCTTGGAAGGGGCTCCCACCTACGAGCAGTACTTC	CASSLEGAPTYEQYF
TRBV5-4	TRBJ2-3	-	-	TGTGCCAGCAGACGAGATCCGACCGGGAGCACAGATACGCAGTATTTT	CASRRDPTGSTDTQYF
TRBV7-9	TRBJ2-5	-	-	TGTGCCAGCAGCTTACCTTGGCGCGGGAACCAAGAGACCCAGTACTTC	CASSLPWRGNQETQYF
TRBV19	TRBJ2-3	TRBD2	-	TGTGCCAGTAGCGTTCCCACTACTAGCGGGAGGCGTTTCGGCGGGGATACGCAGTATTTT	CASSVPTTSGRRFGGDTQYF